The T cell receptor beta chain described here comes from a study of cytomegalovirus exposure and HLA in healthy donors. Study-level information: An analysis done earlier identified more than 90 million unique TCR beta sequences from about 179 million T cells. Whole-study results and caveats: Rare sequences made up most TCRs, while some public TCRs were found in many donors. There were a few CMV-associated chains whose specificity for CMV antigens was confirmed in vitro. It was likely that a cluster of highly shared sequence variants was a sequencing artifact.

Per germline, CDR1 SGHRS and CDR2 YFSETQ. The CDR3 totals 14 residues. About this clone: The antigen remains unidentified. The junction and the germline gene differ at one end; a read error may be behind it.

PCR was performed using 60 Vbeta and 13 Jbeta primers. The protocol was immunoSEQ multiplex PCR, while the TCRdb copy is restricted to in-frame clones and leaves out a portion. This table holds around 76,000 clones, approximately 63% found once. The chain joins TRBV5-1 to TRBJ1-1, with D tentatively TRBD1 (5 bases). The clonotype comes from a woman aged 50 to 60 in good health and CMV-seropositive. Sequences were obtained from PBMCs. CDR3: CAGSLDIQGVEAFF. As DNA, the CDR3 is TGCGCCGGCAGCTTAGATATTCAAGGGGTTGAAGCTTTCTTT.